The TCR beta chain described here comes from a study of patients and donors after allogeneic stem cell transplantation. TCRdb re-called the RT-PCR reads through MiXCR, storing one row per CDR3 protein. The sample lists 390,000 or so distinct CDR3 sequences, 16% occurring once. The CDR3 has 13 amino acids. The V end was cut by 5 bases, the J end by 3 bases, with 9 bases between. The germline CDR1 and CDR2 sequences are SGHRS and YFSETQ. This TCR was sampled from a human donor who was either an allogeneic HSCT recipient or a stem cell or donor lymphocyte infusion donor (not recorded which). It is not recorded whose cells these are; they may come from a transplant donor. V and J are TRBV5-1 and TRBJ1-5; unclear D gene. Sequencing was done on a sample of blood, either unsorted or a sorted T cell fraction (not recorded which). The CDR3 DNA sequence: TGCGCCAGCAGGGAGTCCCCCAATCAGCCCCAGCATTTT. This gives the protein CASRESPNQPQHF.